This T cell receptor (beta chain) was documented in a study of monozygotic twins with inflammatory bowel disease. A total RNA quantity of 3500 ng went into each TCR library. UMIs incorporating a 6-nucleotide sample barcode were appended by means of template switching. TCRdb reprocessed the 5' RACE reads and stores each CDR3 protein as one record, lacking DNA. The sample totals under 150,000 distinct CDR3 sequences. With respect to this clonotype: Antigen: not known.

Study-wide findings and caveats: Healthy twins showed more clonotype sharing with others than IBD patients, especially patients with disease activity. Perhaps reflecting limited power, concordant and discordant twins did not differ in repertoire similarity.

What was sequenced was blood. The sequence was obtained from a human donor with ulcerative colitis or Crohn's disease, or a healthy co-twin of an affected twin (not recorded which).

The CDR3 here is CSVEGPHTGGTDTQYF. The V call is TRBV29-1, the J call TRBJ2-3; TCRdb calls TRBD1, which cannot be checked without DNA. CDR1 and CDR2 from the germline V gene are SQVTM and ANQGSEA. The CDR3 consists of 16 residues.